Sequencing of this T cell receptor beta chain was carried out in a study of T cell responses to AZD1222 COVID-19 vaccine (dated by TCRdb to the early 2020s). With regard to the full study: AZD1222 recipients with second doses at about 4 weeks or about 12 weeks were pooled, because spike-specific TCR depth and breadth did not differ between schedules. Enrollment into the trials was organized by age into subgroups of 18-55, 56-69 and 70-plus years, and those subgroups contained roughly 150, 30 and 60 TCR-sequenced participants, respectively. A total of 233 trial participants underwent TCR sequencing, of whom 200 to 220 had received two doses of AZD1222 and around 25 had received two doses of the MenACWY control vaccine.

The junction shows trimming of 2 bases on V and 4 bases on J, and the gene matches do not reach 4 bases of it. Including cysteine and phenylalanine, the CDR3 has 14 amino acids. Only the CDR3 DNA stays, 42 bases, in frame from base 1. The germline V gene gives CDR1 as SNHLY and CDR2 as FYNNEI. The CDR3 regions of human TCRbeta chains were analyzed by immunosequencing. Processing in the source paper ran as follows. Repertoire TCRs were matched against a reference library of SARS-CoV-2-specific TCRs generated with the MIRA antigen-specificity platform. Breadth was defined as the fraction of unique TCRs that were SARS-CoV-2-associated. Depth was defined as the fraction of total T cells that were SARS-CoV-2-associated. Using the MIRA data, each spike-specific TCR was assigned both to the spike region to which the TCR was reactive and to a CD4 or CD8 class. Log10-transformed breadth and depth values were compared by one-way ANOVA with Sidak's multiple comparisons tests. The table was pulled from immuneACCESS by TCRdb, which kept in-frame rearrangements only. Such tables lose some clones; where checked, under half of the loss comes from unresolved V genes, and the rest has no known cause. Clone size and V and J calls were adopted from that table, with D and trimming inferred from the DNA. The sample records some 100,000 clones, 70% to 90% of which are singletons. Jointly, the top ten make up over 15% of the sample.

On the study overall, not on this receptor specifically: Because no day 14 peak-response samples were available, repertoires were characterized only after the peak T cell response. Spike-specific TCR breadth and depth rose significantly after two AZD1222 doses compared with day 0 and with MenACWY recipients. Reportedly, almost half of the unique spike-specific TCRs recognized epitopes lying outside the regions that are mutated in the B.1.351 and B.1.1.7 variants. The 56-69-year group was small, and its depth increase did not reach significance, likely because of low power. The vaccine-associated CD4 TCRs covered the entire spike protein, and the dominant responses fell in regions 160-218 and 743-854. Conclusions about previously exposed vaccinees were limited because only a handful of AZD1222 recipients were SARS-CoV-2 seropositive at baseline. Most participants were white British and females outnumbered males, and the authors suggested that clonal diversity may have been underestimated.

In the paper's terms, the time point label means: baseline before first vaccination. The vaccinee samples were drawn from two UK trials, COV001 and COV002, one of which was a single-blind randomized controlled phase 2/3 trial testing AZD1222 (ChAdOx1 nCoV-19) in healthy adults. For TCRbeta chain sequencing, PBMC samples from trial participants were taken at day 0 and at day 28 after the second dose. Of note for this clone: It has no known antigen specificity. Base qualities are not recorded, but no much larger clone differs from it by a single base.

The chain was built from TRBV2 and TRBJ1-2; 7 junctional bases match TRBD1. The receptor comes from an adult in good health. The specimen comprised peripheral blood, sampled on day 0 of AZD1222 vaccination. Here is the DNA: TGTGCCAGCAGTGAACTTCGACAGGGCTATGGCTACACCTTC. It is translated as CASSELRQGYGYTF. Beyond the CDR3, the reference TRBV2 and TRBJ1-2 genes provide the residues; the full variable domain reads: EPEVTQTPSHQVTQMGQEVILRCVPISNHLYFYWYRQILGQKVEFLVSFYNNEISEKSEIFDDQFSVERPDGSNFTLKIRSTKLEDSAMYFCASSELRQGYGYTFGSGTRLTVV.